This note documents a single T cell receptor beta chain sequence. The data belong to a study of CD8 T cells in Susac syndrome. Random hexamers served to reverse transcribe roughly 0.45 to 1 ug RNA. MiXCR, run by TCRdb on the immunoSEQ multiplex PCR reads, gives a single entry per CDR3 protein. The data hold approximately 160,000 distinct CDR3 sequences, with over 85% observed a single time. The CDR3 length is 14 residues. The trim removed 6 bases at V and 2 bases at J, leaving 3 bases unmatched. Germline CDR1 LNHNV, CDR2 YYDKDF (reference sequence). The chain uses TRBV15 and TRBJ2-3; 9 bases map to TRBD2. What was sequenced was CD4+ T cells from PBMCs. The receptor's source is a human donor in good health. The CDR3, as DNA: TGTGCCACCAGAAGCGGGGGGCCCACAGATACGCAGTATTTT. It translates to CATRSGGPTDTQYF.